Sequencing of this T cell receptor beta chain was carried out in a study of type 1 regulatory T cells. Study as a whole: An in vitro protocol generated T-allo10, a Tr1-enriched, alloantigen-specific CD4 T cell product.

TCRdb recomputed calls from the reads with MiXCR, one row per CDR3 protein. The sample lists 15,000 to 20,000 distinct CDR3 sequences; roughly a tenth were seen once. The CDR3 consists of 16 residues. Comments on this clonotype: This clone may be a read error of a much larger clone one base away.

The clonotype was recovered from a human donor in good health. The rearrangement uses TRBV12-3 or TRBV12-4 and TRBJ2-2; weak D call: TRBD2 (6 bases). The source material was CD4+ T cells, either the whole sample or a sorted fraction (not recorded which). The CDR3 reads CASRPHSGGGLGGLFF. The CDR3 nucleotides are TGTGCCAGCAGACCTCACTCGGGTGGAGGATTGGGGGGGCTGTTTTTT.